This T cell receptor beta chain was captured in a study of vaccination effects on CD4 cells after COVID-19. The study's findings and limits: Few convalescent patients were studied, and early post-infection samples were lacking.

Investigators separated out CD4+ T cells once approximately 10 days of culture had passed. Each participant was given two doses of one vaccine (BNT162b2 or mRNA-1273). Nucleocapsid antibodies were negative in the vaccine recipients, who had never had SARS-CoV-2 infection. Data came from immunoSEQ multiplex PCR; TCRdb stores just in-frame clones and leaves some out. The data contain fewer than 55,000 clones, under 80% of them singletons. Of note for this clone: Its antigen is still unknown.

The CDR3 has 16 residues. The V end was cut by 5 bases, the J end by 0 bases, with 16 bases between. The V gene's germline CDR1 is MNHEY and CDR2 SMNVEV (reference sequence). The chain employs TRBV27 and TRBJ1-2; a possible D gene is TRBD1 (6 bases). The source of this sequence is a human donor who received a COVID-19 vaccine. Source: CD4+ T cells from PBMCs cultured without peptide, taken after COVID-19 vaccination. CDR3 loop: CASSPRRTATNYGYTF. CDR3 bases: TGTGCCAGCAGTCCGAGAAGGACAGCTACTAACTATGGCTACACCTTC.